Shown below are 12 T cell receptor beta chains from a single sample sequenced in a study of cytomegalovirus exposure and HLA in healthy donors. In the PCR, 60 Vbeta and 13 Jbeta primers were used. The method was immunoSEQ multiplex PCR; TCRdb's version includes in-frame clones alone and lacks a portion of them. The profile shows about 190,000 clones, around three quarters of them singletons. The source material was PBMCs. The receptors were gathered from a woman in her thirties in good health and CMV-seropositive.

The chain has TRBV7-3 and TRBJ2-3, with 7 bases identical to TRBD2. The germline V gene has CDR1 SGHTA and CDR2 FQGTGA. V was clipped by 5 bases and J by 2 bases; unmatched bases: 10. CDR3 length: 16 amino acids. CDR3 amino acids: CASSPSLGGNTDTQYF. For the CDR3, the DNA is TGTGCCAGCAGCCCCTCTCTCGGGGGGAACACAGATACGCAGTATTTT.

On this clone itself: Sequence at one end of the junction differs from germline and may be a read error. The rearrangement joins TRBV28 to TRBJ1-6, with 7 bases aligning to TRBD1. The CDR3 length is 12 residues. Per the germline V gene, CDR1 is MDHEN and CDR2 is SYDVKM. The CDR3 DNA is TGTGCCAGCAGCTCACGGGGGACAGAGGGGTCCTTT. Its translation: CASSSRGTEGSF.

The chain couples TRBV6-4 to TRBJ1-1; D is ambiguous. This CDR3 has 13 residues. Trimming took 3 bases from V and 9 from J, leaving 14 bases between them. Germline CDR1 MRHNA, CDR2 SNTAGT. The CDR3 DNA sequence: TGTGCCAGCAGTGAGGGATCAGCCGGGAAAGCTTTCTTT. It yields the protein CASSEGSAGKAFF.

CDR3 DNA sequence: TGTGCCAGCAGCCCCTGGGCAGAGGACAGGGGAGGAGGCTACACCTTC. Protein sequence: CASSPWAEDRGGGYTF. The chain is built from TRBV5-4 and TRBJ1-2, with 9 positions matching TRBD1. The germline gives CDR1 SGHNT, CDR2 YYREEE (reference sequence). The trim removed 4 bases at V and 8 bases at J, leaving 15 bases unmatched. This CDR3 has 16 residues.

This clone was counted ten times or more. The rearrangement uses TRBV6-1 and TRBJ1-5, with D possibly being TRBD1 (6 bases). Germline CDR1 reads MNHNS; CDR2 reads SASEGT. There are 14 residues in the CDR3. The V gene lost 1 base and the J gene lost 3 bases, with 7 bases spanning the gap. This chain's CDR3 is CASSEGTDNQPQHF. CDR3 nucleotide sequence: TGTGCCAGCAGTGAAGGGACAGACAATCAGCCCCAGCATTTT.

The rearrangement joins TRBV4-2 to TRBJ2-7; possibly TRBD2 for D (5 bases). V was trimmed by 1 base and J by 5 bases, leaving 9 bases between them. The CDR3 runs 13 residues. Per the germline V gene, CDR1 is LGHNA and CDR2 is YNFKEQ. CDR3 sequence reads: CASSQASGNEQYF. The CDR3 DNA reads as TGTGCCAGCAGCCAAGCCAGCGGAAACGAGCAGTACTTC.

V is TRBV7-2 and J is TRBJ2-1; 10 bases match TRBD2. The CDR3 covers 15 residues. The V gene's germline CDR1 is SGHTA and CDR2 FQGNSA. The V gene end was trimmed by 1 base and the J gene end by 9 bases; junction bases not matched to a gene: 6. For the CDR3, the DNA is TGTGCCAGCAGCTTAGAGGCTAGCGGGAGAGGTGAGCAGTTCTTC. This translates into CASSLEASGRGEQFF. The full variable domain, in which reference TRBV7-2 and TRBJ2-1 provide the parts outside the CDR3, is GAGVSQSPSNKVTEKGKDVELRCDPISGHTALYWYRQSLGQGLEFLIYFQGNSAPDKSGLPSDRFSAERTGGSVSTLTIQRTQQEDSAVYLCASSLEASGRGEQFFGPGTRLTVL.

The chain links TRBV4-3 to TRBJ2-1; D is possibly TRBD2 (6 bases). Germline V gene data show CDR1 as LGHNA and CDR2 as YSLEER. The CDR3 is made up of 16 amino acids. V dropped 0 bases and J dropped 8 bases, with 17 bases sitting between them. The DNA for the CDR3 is TGCGCCAGCAGCCAAGATACCAGACTAGATCCATATGAGCAGTTCTTC. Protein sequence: CASSQDTRLDPYEQFF.

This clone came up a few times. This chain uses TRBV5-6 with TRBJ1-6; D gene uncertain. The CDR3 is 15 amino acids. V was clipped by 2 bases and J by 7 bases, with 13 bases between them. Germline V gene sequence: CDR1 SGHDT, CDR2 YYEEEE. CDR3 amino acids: CASSFPGGVNSPLHF. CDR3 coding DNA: TGTGCCAGCAGCTTTCCCGGCGGTGTCAATTCACCCCTCCACTTT.

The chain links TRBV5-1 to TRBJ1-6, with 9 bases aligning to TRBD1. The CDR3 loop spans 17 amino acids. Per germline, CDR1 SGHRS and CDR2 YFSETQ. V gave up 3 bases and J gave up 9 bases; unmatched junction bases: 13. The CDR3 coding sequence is TGCGCCAGCAGCTCAGTGACAGGGGGTTTGGGGTCTTCACCCCTCCACTTT. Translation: CASSSVTGGLGSSPLHF.

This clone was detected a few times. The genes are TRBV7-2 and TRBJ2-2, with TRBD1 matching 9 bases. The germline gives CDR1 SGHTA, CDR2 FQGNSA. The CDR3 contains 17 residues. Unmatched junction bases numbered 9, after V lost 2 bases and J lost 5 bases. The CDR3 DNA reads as TGTGCCAGCAGCTTAAGGGGACAGGGAAGTGGTACCGGGGAGCTGTTTTTT. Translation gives CASSLRGQGSGTGELFF. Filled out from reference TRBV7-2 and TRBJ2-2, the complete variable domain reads GAGVSQSPSNKVTEKGKDVELRCDPISGHTALYWYRQSLGQGLEFLIYFQGNSAPDKSGLPSDRFSAERTGGSVSTLTIQRTQQEDSAVYLCASSLRGQGSGTGELFFGEGSRLTVL.

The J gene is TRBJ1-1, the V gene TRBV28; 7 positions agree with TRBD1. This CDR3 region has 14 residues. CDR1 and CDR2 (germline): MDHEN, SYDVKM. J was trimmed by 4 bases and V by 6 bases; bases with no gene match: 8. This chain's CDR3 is CASRRPAGGTEAFF. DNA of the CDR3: TGTGCCAGCAGACGACCGGCAGGGGGCACTGAAGCTTTCTTT. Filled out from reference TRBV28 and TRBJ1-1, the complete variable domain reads DVKVTQSSRYLVKRTGEKVFLECVQDMDHENMFWYRQDPGLGLRLIYFSYDVKMKEKGDIPEGYSVSREKKERFSLILESASTNQTSMYLCASRRPAGGTEAFFGQGTRLTVV.